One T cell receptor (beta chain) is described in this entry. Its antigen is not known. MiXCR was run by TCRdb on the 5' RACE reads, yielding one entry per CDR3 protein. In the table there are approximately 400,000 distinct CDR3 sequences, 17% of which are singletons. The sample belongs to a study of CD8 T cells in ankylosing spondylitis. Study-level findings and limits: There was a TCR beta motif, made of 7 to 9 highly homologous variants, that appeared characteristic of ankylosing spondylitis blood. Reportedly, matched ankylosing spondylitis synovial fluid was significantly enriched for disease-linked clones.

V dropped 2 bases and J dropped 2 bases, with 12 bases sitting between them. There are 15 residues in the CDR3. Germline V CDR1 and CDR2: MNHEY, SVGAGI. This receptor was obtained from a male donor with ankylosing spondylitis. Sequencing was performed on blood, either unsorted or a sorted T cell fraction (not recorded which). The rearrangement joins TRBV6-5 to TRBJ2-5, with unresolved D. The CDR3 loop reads CASSYAGTLQETQYF. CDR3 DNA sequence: TGTGCCAGCAGTTACGCAGGAACCCTTCAAGAGACCCAGTACTTC.